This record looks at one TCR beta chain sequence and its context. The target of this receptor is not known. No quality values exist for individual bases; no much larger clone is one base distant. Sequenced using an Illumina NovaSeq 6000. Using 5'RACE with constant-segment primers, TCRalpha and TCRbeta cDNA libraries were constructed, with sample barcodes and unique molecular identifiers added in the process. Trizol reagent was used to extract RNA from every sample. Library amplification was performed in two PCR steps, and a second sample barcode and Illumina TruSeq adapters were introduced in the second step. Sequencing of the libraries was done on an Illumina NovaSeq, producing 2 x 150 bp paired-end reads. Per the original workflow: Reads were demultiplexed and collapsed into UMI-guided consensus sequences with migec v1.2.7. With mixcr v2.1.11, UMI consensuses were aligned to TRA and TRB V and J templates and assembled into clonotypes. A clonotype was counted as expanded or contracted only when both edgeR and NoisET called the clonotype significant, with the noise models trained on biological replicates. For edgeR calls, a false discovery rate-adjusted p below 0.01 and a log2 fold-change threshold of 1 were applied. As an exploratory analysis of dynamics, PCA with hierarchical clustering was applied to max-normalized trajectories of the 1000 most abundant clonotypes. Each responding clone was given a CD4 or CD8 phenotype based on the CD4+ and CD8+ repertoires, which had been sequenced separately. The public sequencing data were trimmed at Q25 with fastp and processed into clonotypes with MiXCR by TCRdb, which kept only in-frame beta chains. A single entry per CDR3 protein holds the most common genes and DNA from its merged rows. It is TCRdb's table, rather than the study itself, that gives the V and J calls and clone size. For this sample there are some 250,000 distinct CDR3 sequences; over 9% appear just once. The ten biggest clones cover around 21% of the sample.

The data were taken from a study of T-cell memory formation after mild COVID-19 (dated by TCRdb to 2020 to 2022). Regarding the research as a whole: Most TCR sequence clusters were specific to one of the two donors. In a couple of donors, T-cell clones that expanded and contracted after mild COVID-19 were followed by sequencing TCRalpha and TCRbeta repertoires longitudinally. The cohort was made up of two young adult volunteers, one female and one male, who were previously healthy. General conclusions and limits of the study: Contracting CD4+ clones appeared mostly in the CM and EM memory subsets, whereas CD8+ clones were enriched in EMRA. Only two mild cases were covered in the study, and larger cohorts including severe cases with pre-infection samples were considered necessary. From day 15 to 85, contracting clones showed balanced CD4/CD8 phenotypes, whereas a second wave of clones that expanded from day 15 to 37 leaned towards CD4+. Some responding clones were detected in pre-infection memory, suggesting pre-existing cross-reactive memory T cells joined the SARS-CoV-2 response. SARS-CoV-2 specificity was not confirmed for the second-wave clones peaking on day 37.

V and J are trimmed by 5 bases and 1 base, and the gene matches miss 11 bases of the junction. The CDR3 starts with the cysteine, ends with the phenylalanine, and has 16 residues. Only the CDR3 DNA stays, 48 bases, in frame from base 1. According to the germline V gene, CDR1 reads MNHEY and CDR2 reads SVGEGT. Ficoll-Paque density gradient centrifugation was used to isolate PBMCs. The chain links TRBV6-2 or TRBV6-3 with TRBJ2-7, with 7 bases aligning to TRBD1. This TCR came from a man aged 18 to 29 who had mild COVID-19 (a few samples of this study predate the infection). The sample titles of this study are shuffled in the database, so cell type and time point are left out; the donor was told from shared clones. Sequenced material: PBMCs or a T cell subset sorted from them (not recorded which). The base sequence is TGTGCCAGCAGTACCTGGGACAGTGGATCGTCCTACGAGCAGTACTTC. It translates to CASSTWDSGSSYEQYF.